This T cell receptor beta chain was recovered during a study of cytomegalovirus exposure and HLA in healthy donors. Using immunoSEQ multiplex PCR, the repertoire was profiled, and TCRdb retains in-frame clones only, with some absent. The data show 80,000 to 100,000 clones, with roughly 87% seen just once and 3.9% held by the top ten. This CDR3 is built from 16 residues. Looked up from germline, CDR1 is LNHDA and CDR2 is SQIVND (reference sequence). The V end lost 1 base, the J end lost 7 bases, and 17 bases lay between the germline ends. In its sample, this clone was seen a few times. As yet, its antigen is unknown. Separate from the approximately 700-subject first cohort was the approximately 130-subject validation cohort, to which the donors belonged. General study points: Reports described diagnosis of cytomegalovirus status by the classifier as highly specific and sensitive. One later analysis, an examination of the roughly 130 validation repertoires, found that first-cohort TCR clusters tended to co-occur in them.

Sequencing was carried out using PBMCs. The clonotype comes from a woman in her twenties or thirties in good health and CMV-seronegative. The chain links TRBV19 to TRBJ2-1, with TRBD2 as a possible D gene (6 bases). This CDR3 is CASSIGGGITGNEQFF. DNA of the CDR3: TGTGCCAGTAGTATAGGCGGCGGGATAACGGGGAATGAGCAGTTCTTC.